This T cell receptor (beta chain) originates from a study of cytomegalovirus exposure and HLA in healthy donors (dated by TCRdb to the late 2010s). The study in broad terms: An earlier analysis of around 600 of the donors reported 250 to 350 Gb of sequence data and approximately 110 million unique TCR beta sequences from 190 million or so T cells. Genome-wide SNP genotypes for about three fifths of the roughly 670 donors were used in a later genetic analysis, which treated that subset as a discovery cohort. The number of donors typed differed by locus, with roughly 629-640 for A, B, C, DRB1 and DQB1, roughly 520 for DQA1, nearly 610 for DPA1, and some 440 for DPB1. The study profiled the T cell repertoires of 666 subjects by immunosequencing and related them to cytomegalovirus serostatus. A later analysis re-examined previously published TCR beta repertoires from over 500 donors and added high-resolution HLA genotyping to investigate patterns of TCR occurrence. To predict cytomegalovirus infection status, the study combined high-throughput TCR immunosequencing, statistical association of individual TCRs with disease status, and machine learning. Roughly 300 gigabases of sequencing data and around 87 million unique TCR sequences were included in an early release covering 550 to 650 HLA-typed donors. Every repertoire in the discovery cohort had been generated on one and the same sequencing platform. HLA typing covered class I and class II loci at four-digit resolution. Among the roughly 370 genotyped donors, approximately 76% belonged to the genetic ancestry cluster associated with self-reported Caucasian donors. Four to six DR-DQ haplotypes were handled as single units for association and clustering, since linkage in the cohort was strong. The aim of the study was to test whether cataloging public T cell receptors could identify signatures of past pathogen exposure. Rather than using new phenotypic data, the later analysis identified candidate immune exposures from TCR beta sequences and from how often those sequences occurred across donors. Along with the roughly 670-subject first cohort, a separate validation cohort of over a hundred different subjects was used. To decide whether each TCR beta V gene segment behaved as functional or pseudogenic, an earlier analysis of some 540 of the donors relied on high-throughput TCR beta sequencing. Among about 400 genotyped donors of the cohort, an average of around 250,000 unique TCR beta nucleotide sequences was sequenced per donor, of which about 19% were non-productive. Alongside the repertoire data, information on donor age, sex, ethnicity and CMV serostatus was compiled. Results and caveats for the whole study, not just this receptor: The sequencing pipeline was judged likely to have produced a cluster of highly shared sequence variants as a technical artifact. Because some donors lacked HLA typing at each locus, the association tests relied only on the typed subset. According to a later genetic analysis, donors in an Asian-associated ancestry cluster had fewer N-insertions in productive TCRs than the approximately 690-donor mean. When HLA alleles, especially DR and DQ, strongly co-occurred, TCR associations were difficult to assign to individual alleles. Most TCR sequences were seen in very few donors, while some public TCRs were found in many individuals. In the study, around 150 TCR beta chains were listed as associated with cytomegalovirus. A further reported finding was that TCR beta sequences accurately predicted the HLA-A and HLA-B alleles for most subjects in the first cohort. In vitro tests confirmed that three of the cytomegalovirus-associated TCR beta chains recognize cytomegalovirus antigens. A later analysis found that HLA-associated TCR beta chains were more clonally expanded and had lower generation probabilities than equally common non-associated chains. The cohort was sequenced for TCR beta chains only, and without alpha or paired-chain data the features that could be detected were limited. In an earlier analysis of approximately 590 of the donors, most TCR beta V segments were observed in productive rearrangements about 87% or about 30% of the time, broadly matching IMGT annotations. Sequencing depth was assumed to be roughly uniform across donors in the presence/absence analyses, though that assumption may not hold. Some IMGT-functional V segments, including TRBV6-2 and TRBV6-3, could not be told apart with the 87-base-pair reads, so those segments were excluded. Several of the top co-occurrence clusters appeared to be linked to parvovirus B19, influenza, CMV and Epstein-Barr virus, according to a later analysis. Specific HLA alleles were associated with roughly 16,000 TCR beta sequences at a false discovery rate of 0.05 in a later analysis. Immune exposure information for the cohort was limited to CMV serostatus. In a later analysis, TCR association rates were found to vary across HLA loci, with the most associated TCRs seen for DRB1 alleles and the fewest for HLA-C alleles. According to a later analysis, most CMV-associated TCR beta chains appeared to be HLA-restricted, and the HLA associations seemed to be driven largely by CMV exposure. The authors suggested that the approach could potentially be generalized to other disease states and immunological phenotypes. A later genetic analysis associated a missense DCLRE1C variant with V-gene and J-gene trimming of TCR beta chains, and an independent cohort replicated the association. In both the original and validation cohorts, the classifier was reported to diagnose cytomegalovirus status with high specificity and sensitivity. Because counts were too low, about 17 rarely observed V segments, including chromosome 9 orphons, were excluded from the earlier analysis of roughly 580 of the donors. Correlated functional status among segregating V segments might be attributable to linkage disequilibrium, but an unknown experimental factor could not be ruled out.

The cohort comprised around 700 healthy bone marrow donors. All cohort members were sampled while nominally healthy, although unrecorded immune exposures were likely present. The donor tested CMV seronegative and was one of the 352 seronegative cohort members. A peripheral blood sample was collected from each donor, and TCR beta sequencing was performed on peripheral blood mononuclear cells. The Qiagen DNeasy Blood Extraction Kit was used to extract genomic DNA from the blood cell samples. Trimming removed 8 bases from V and 5 bases from J; the gene matches leave 6 bases unexplained. The CDR3 holds 13 amino acids from the cysteine to the phenylalanine. Only the CDR3 portion is preserved as DNA: 39 bases, with reading frame beginning at the first base. Based on the germline V gene, the CDR1 and CDR2 sequences are SGHTA and FQGNSA. Library creation used the immunoSEQ multiplex PCR assay. The multiplex PCR relied on a mix of 60 forward primers for TCR Vbeta segments and 13 reverse primers for TCR Jbeta segments. The CDR3 region of rearranged TCR beta genes was amplified from genomic DNA by a multiplex PCR assay. The Illumina HiSeq System was used to sequence the amplified TCR beta libraries as 87-base-pair reads. The paper's data handling went like this. A later analysis tallied 70 million to 100 million unique TCR beta chains across the 700 or so repertoires, and about 12 million of those chains were shared by two or more donors. Raw reads were error-corrected and collapsed into unique sequences with a nearest-neighbor algorithm that merged closely related sequences to remove PCR and sequencing errors. To assign V, D and J gene segments, CDR3 sequences were aligned to IMGT reference sequences. For a sequence to be retained, at least a six-nucleotide match to both a V gene segment and a J gene segment was required. A rearrangement was called productive if the CDR3 had no stop codons and remained in frame with V and J, and every other rearrangement was called non-productive. CDR3 was defined according to IMGT convention as the region running from the second conserved V-encoded cysteine to the conserved J-encoded phenylalanine. In an earlier analysis of around 540 of the donors, sequences lacking an unambiguous match to a single V gene segment were excluded. An earlier analysis of 587 of the donors classified V segments as functional when productive rearrangements were above 56.7% and as segregating when the standard deviation between donors was above 5%. A statistical classification framework was developed to diagnose cytomegalovirus status using the catalog of TCR beta chain sequences. V and J gene assignment, in a later analysis, came from comparing TCR nucleotide sequences with IMGT/GENE-DB human TR gene sequences. The TCRdist pipeline was used in a later analysis to assign CDR3 sequences and most-parsimonious VDJ recombination scenarios. In a later analysis, each TCR beta chain was defined by its CDR3 amino acid sequence together with its V-gene family, and reads without a unique V-gene family were excluded. A later analysis removed several hundred highly shared, low-generation-probability nucleotide sequences to deal with suspected cross-contamination and a sequencing artifact. For each public chain, a later analysis derived a clonal expansion index from normalized ranks of inferred template counts within each repertoire. In a later analysis, generation probabilities were computed using a VDJ recombination model fitted to out-of-frame rearrangements, and the results were checked against IGoR. A later analysis scored TCR-TCR, TCR-HLA and TCR-CMV co-occurrence with hypergeometric tests, applying a repertoire-size bias correction to TCR pairs. False discovery rates were estimated in a later analysis by permuting HLA or CMV assignments 20 times. In a later analysis, co-occurring TCRs were grouped using DBSCAN, and TCRdist sequence similarity was added for clustering within HLA-allele-positive subsets. Co-occurrence clustering excluded repertoires with fewer than 30,000 or more than 120,000 public chains, plus five with anomalous nucleotide sharing. As stored in TCRdb, this immuneACCESS dataset retains in-frame rearrangements with V and J assigned. A fraction of the clones does not appear; measured against another copy, unresolved V genes explain less than half of the discrepancy, and the remainder lacks a known reason. Clone size and V and J calls were adopted from that table, with D and trimming inferred from the DNA. The table for this sample lists 130,000 to 150,000 clones; 75% to 90% of them were counted only once. Roughly 4.7% of the sample goes to the ten largest clones.

This clone was recorded only once. It has no known antigen specificity. The sample holds no much larger clone one base away, and base qualities are not on file. The sequenced sample consisted of PBMCs. This receptor was obtained from a middle-aged man in good health and CMV-seronegative. This receptor chain uses TRBV7-2 and TRBJ2-1; 7 central bases correspond to TRBD2. In nucleotides, the sequence is TGTGCCAGCGGGGACTACATCGACAATGAGCAGTTCTTC. Translated, it gives CASGDYIDNEQFF.